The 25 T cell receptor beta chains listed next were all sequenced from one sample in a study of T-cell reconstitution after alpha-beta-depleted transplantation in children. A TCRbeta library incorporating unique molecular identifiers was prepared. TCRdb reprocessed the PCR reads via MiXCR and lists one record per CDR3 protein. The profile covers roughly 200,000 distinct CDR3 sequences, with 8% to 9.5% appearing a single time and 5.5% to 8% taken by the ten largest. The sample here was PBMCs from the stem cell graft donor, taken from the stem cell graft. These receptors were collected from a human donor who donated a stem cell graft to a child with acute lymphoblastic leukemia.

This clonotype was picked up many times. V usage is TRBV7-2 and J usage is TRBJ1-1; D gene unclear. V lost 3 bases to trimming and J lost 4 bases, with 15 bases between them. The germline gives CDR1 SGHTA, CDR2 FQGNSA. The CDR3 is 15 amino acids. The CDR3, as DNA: TGTGCCAGCAGCTTTAGCTCGCAGTATCCCACTGAAGCTTTCTTT. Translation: CASSFSSQYPTEAFF.

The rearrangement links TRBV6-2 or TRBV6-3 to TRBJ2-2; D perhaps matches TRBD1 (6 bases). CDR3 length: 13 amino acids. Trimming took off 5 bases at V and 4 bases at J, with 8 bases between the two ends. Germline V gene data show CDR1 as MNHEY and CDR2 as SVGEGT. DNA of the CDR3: TGTGCCAGCAGTACAGGGATCACCGGGGAGCTGTTTTTT. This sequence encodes CASSTGITGELFF.

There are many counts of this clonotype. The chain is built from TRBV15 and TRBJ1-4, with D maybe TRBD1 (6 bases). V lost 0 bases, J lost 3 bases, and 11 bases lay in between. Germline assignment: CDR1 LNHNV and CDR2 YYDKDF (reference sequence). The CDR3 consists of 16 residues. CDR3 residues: CATSRDGGASNEKLFF. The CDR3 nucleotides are TGTGCCACCAGCAGAGATGGGGGCGCATCTAATGAAAAACTGTTTTTT.

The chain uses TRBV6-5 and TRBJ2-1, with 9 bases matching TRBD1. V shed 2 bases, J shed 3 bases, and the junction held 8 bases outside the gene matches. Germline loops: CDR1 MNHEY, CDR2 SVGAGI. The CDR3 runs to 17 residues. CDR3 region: CASSYGKDRGVYNEQFF. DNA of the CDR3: TGTGCCAGCAGTTACGGAAAGGACAGGGGTGTCTACAATGAGCAGTTCTTC.

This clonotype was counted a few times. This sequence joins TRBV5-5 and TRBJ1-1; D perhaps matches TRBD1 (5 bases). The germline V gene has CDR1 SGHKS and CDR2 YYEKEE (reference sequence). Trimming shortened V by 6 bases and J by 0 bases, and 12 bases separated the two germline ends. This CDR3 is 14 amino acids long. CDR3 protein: CASTSGRLNTEAFF. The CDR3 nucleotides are TGTGCCAGCACCTCGGGGCGGTTGAACACTGAAGCTTTCTTT.

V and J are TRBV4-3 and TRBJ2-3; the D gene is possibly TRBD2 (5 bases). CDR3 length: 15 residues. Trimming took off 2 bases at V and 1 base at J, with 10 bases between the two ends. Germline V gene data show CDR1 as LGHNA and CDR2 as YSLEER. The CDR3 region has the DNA TGCGCCAGCAGCCAAAGAGGGCAAGGCACAGATACGCAGTATTTT. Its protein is CASSQRGQGTDTQYF.

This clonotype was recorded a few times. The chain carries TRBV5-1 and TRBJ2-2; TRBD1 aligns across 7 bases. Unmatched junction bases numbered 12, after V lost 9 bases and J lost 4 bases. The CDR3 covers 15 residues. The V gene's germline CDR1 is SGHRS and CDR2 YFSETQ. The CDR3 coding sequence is TGCGCCACCAAAACGGACAGGCCAGTCACCGGGGAGCTGTTTTTT. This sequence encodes CATKTDRPVTGELFF.

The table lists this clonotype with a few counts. The CDR3 DNA reads TGCGCCAGCAGCCCCCTTTCGGGGTCAACTAATGAAAAACTGTTTTTT. Protein product: CASSPLSGSTNEKLFF. The chain combines TRBV5-1 with TRBJ1-4, with unresolved D. Germline lookup yields CDR1 SGHRS and CDR2 YFSETQ. CDR3 length: 16 amino acids. Between the trimmed V and J ends, which lost 4 bases and 0 bases, there was a span of 13 bases.

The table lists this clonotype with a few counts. Here the CDR3 DNA reads TGCAGCGTCGGGACAGGGGCCTACGAGCAGTACTTC. This translates into CSVGTGAYEQYF. The V gene is TRBV29-1, the J gene TRBJ2-7, with TRBD1 matching 10 bases. Trimming took 6 bases from V and 2 from J; bases not matched to a gene: 1. Germline V gene data show CDR1 as SQVTM and CDR2 as ANQGSEA. The CDR3 extends over 12 amino acids.

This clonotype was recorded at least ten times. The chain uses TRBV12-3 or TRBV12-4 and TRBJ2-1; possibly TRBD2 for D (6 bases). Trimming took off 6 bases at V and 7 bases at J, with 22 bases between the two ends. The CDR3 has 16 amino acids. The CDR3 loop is CASSPSPPGVLNEQFF. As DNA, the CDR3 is TGTGCCAGCAGCCCCTCACCTCCGGGGGTCTTGAATGAGCAGTTCTTC.

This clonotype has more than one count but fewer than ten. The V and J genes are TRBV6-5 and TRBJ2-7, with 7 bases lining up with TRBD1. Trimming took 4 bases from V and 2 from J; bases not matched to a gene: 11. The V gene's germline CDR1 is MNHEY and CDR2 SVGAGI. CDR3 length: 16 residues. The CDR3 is CASSLRDSEITYEQYF. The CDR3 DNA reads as TGTGCCAGCAGTTTGAGGGACAGCGAGATAACCTACGAGCAGTACTTC.

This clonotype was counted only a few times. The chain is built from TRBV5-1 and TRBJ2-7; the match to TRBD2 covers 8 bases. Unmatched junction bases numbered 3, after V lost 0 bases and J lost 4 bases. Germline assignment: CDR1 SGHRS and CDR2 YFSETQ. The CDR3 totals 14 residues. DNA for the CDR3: TGCGCCAGCAGCTTGGGAGCTAGCGGGTACGAGCAGTACTTC. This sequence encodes CASSLGASGYEQYF.

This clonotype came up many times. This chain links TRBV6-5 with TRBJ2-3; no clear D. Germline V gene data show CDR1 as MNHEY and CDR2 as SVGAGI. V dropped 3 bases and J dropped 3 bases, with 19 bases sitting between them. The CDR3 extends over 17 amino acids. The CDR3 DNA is TGTGCCAGCAGTTATATTTTAACGTCTTCACGTACAGATACGCAGTATTTT. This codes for CASSYILTSSRTDTQYF.

The CDR3 DNA follows: TGCAGTGCTAGAGATCCCCGGGAAAATCAGCCCCAGCATTTT. It translates to CSARDPRENQPQHF. J is TRBJ1-5 and V is TRBV20-1; D not resolved. The germline V gene encodes CDR1 DFQATT and CDR2 SNEGSKA (reference sequence). This CDR3 is 14 amino acids long. Trimming stripped 0 bases from V and 4 bases from J, with 10 bases between.

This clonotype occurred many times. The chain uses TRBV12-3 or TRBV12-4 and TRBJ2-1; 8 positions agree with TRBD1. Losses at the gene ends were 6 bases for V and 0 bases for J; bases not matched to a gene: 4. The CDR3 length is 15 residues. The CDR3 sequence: CASRLTGGSYNEQFF. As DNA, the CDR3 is TGTGCCAGCAGACTAACAGGGGGCTCCTACAATGAGCAGTTCTTC.

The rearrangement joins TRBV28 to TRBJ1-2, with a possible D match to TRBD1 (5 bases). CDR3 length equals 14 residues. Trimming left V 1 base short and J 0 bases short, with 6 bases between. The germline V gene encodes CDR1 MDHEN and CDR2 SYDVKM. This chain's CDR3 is CASSLLQANYGYTF. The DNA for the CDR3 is TGTGCCAGCAGTTTATTACAGGCTAACTATGGCTACACCTTC.

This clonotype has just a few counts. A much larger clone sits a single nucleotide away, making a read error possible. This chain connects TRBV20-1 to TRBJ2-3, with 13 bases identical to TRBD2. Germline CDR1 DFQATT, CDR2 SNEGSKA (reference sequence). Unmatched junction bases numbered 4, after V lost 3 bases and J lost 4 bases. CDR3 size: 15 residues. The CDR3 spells CSARVGLAGPDTQYF. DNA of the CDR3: TGCAGTGCTAGGGTGGGACTAGCGGGGCCAGATACGCAGTATTTT.

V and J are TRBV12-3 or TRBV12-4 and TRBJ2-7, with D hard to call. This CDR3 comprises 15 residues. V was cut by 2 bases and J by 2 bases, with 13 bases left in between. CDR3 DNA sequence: TGTGCCAGCAGTTTATTCCTAGGGTCCCCCTACGAGCAGTACTTC. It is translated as CASSLFLGSPYEQYF.

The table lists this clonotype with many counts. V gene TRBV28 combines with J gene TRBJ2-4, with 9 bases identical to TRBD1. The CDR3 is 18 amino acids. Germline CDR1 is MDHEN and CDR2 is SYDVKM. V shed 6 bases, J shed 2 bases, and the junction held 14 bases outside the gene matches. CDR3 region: CASSRSYRGLGPKNIQYF. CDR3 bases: TGTGCCAGCAGCCGATCCTACAGGGGGCTCGGGCCCAAAAACATTCAGTACTTC.

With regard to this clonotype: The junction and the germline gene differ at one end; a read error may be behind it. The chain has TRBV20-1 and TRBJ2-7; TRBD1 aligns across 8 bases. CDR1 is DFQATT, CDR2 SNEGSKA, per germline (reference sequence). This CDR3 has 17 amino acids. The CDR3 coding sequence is TGCTGTGCTAGAGATCCTACAGGATCAACAGGGGGCTACGAGCAGTACTTC. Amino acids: CCARDPTGSTGGYEQYF.

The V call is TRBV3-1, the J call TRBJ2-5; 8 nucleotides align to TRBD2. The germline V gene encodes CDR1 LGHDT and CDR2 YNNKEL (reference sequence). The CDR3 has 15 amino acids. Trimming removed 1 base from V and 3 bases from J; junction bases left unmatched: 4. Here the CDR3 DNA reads TGTGCCAGCAGCCAAGGGGTTAGCGGGGAAGAGACCCAGTACTTC. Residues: CASSQGVSGEETQYF.

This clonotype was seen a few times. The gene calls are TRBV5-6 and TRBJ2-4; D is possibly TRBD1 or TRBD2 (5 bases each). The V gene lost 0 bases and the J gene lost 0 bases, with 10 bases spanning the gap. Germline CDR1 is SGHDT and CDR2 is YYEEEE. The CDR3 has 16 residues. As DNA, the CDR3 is TGTGCCAGCAGCTTGGGGGGCCGGGGAGCCAAAAACATTCAGTACTTC. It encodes CASSLGGRGAKNIQYF.

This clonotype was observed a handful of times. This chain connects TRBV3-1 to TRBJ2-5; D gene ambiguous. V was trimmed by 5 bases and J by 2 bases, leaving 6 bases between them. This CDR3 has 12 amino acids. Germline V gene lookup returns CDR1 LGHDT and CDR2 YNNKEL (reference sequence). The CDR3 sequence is CASSDRQETQYF. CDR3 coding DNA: TGTGCCAGCAGCGACCGACAAGAGACCCAGTACTTC.

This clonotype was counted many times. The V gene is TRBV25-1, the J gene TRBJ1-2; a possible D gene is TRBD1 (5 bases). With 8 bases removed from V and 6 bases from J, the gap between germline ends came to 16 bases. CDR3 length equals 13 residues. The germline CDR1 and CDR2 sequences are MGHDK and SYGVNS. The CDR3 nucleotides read TGTGCCAGCGGGAATCGGGGCGCTGATGGCTACACCTTC. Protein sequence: CASGNRGADGYTF.

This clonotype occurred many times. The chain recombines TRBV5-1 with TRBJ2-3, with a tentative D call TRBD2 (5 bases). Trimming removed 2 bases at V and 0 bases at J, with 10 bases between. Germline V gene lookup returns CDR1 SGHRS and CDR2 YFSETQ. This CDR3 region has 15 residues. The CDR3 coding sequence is TGCGCCAGCAGCTTCGGGGTCGTTAGCACAGATACGCAGTATTTT. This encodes CASSFGVVSTDTQYF.